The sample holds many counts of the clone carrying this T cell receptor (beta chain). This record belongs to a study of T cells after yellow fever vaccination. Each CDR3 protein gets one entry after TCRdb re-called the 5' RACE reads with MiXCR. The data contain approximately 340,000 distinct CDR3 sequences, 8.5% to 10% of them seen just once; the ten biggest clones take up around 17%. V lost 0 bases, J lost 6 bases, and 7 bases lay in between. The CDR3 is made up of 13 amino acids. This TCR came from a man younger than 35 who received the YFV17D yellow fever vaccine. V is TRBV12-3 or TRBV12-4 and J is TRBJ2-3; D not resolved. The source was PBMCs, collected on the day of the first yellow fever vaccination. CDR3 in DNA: TGTGCCAGCAGTTTAGCGGGCCCGGATACGCAGTATTTT. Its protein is CASSLAGPDTQYF.